Listed below are T cell receptor beta chains from one sample, sequenced in a study of T cells after yellow fever vaccination. From the 5' RACE reads, TCRdb called clonotypes with MiXCR, one entry per CDR3 protein. The data hold some 340,000 distinct CDR3 sequences, with 9.5% to 12% observed a single time. The input for sequencing was CD4+ T cells sorted from PBMCs, taken 45 days after the yellow fever booster vaccination. Receptors were obtained from a man in his late teens or twenties who received the YFV17D yellow fever vaccine. CDR3s include the opening cysteine and the closing phenylalanine or tryptophan. A D gene is named only where the DNA matches it firmly. Not every row has a clone size; where given, it reads once, few, many or a size class.

J: TRBJ2-5; D: TRBD2; size: -; V: TRBV12-3/TRBV12-4; DNA: TGTGCCACCCTCTCTAGCGGGGGAGAGACCCAGTACTTC; CDR3: CATLSSGGETQYF
J: TRBJ2-1; D: -; size: few; V: TRBV7-3; DNA: TGTGCCAGCAGCCAGGACCCAGCTACAATGAGGGGGCAGTTCTTC; CDR3: CASSQDPATMRGQFF
J: TRBJ2-2; D: -; size: -; V: TRBV5-6; DNA: TGTGCCAGCAGCTTATACCTCACCGGGGAGCTGTTTTTT; CDR3: CASSLYLTGELFF
J: TRBJ1-1; D: TRBD1; size: many; V: TRBV20-1; DNA: TGCAGTGCTAGAGATCTAAACAGGGGGTACGAGGATGAAGCTTTCTTT; CDR3: CSARDLNRGYEDEAFF
J: TRBJ1-6; D: TRBD1; size: many; V: TRBV20-1; DNA: TGCAGTGCTAGGGGTGTGGGACAGTTTAATTCACCCCTCCACTTT; CDR3: CSARGVGQFNSPLHF
J: TRBJ2-1; D: -; size: many; V: TRBV5-1; DNA: TGCGCCAGCAGCAGGCCCTTGAACAATGAGCAGTTCTTC; CDR3: CASSRPLNNEQFF
J: TRBJ2-2; D: -; size: -; V: TRBV2; DNA: TGTGCCAGCTCGTCGCCGTCCAGGGACCCTACCGGGGAGCTGTTTTTT; CDR3: CASSSPSRDPTGELFF
J: TRBJ2-3; D: -; size: few; V: TRBV2; DNA: TGTGCCAGCAGTGACGTGGGGGCGGGGTCAGATACGCAGTATTTT; CDR3: CASSDVGAGSDTQYF
J: TRBJ2-2; D: -; size: -; V: TRBV5-1; DNA: TGCGCCAGCAGCTATAATGCGAACACCGGGGAGCTGTTTTTT; CDR3: CASSYNANTGELFF
J: TRBJ2-4; D: -; size: -; V: TRBV11-2; DNA: TGTGCCAGCAGCTTAGATCCAGGGGAAGTGTACTTC; CDR3: CASSLDPGEVYF
J: TRBJ2-2; D: -; size: -; V: TRBV6-2/TRBV6-3; DNA: TGTGCCAGCAGTTACGTACTTGACCGGGAGCTGTTTTTT; CDR3: CASSYVLDRELFF
J: TRBJ2-5; D: TRBD1; size: -; V: TRBV24-1; DNA: TGTGCCACCAGTGATACGGACAGGGGTGGGACCCAGTACTTC; CDR3: CATSDTDRGGTQYF
J: TRBJ2-1; D: -; size: few; V: TRBV12-3/TRBV12-4; DNA: TGTGCCAGCAGTTTAGCGTGGGGGGGGGCAAATGAGCAGTTCTTC; CDR3: CASSLAWGGANEQFF
J: TRBJ1-4; D: -; size: -; V: TRBV5-4; DNA: TGTGCCAGCGCCGCCGGGGGGGGTGAAAAACTGTTTTTT; CDR3: CASAAGGGEKLFF
J: TRBJ2-3; D: TRBD1; size: many; V: TRBV24-1; DNA: TGTGCCACCAGGAGAACAGGGGACACAGATACGCAGTATTTT; CDR3: CATRRTGDTDTQYF
J: TRBJ2-1; D: -; size: -; V: TRBV5-1; DNA: TGCGCCAGCAGCGTCCTCTCCTACAATGAGCAGTTCTTC; CDR3: CASSVLSYNEQFF
J: TRBJ1-5; D: -; size: few; V: TRBV9; DNA: TGTGCCAGCAGCGTAGCGGGAAGGCCTGCCCATAGCAATCAGCCCCAGCATTTT; CDR3: CASSVAGRPAHSNQPQHF
J: TRBJ2-1; D: TRBD2; size: -; V: TRBV6-2/TRBV6-3; DNA: TGTGCCAGCAGTTTCCCCCCGGGGGGGGCATACAATGAGCAGTTCTTC; CDR3: CASSFPPGGAYNEQFF
J: TRBJ2-2; D: TRBD1; size: once; V: TRBV7-2; DNA: TGTGCCAGCTCCCTGTCAGGGGGCGCGACCGGGGAGCTGTTTTTT; CDR3: CASSLSGGATGELFF
J: TRBJ2-1; D: -; size: -; V: TRBV6-2/TRBV6-3; DNA: TGTGCCAGCAGCCACTCGATCAATGAGCAGTTCTTC; CDR3: CASSHSINEQFF
J: TRBJ2-4; D: -; size: -; V: TRBV23-1; DNA: TGCGCCAGCAGTCAATCAGGCGGGAAAAACATTCAGTACTTC; CDR3: CASSQSGGKNIQYF
J: TRBJ2-3; D: TRBD1; size: -; V: TRBV6-2/TRBV6-3; DNA: TGTGCCAGCAGCCTCGGACAGGGAAGAATCACAGATACGCAGTATTTT; CDR3: CASSLGQGRITDTQYF
J: TRBJ1-4; D: -; size: -; V: TRBV28; DNA: TGTGCCAGCAGTCCAACAGGGATCACAGGTGAAAAACTGTTTTTT; CDR3: CASSPTGITGEKLFF
J: TRBJ2-5; D: -; size: few; V: TRBV3-1; DNA: TGTGCCAGCAGCCAGGCAGGGAGGCAAGAGACCCAGTACTTC; CDR3: CASSQAGRQETQYF
J: TRBJ2-3; D: -; size: -; V: TRBV25-1; DNA: TGTGCCAGCAGAGGACAGACAGATACGCAGTATTTT; CDR3: CASRGQTDTQYF
J: TRBJ2-2; D: TRBD2; size: few; V: TRBV7-9; DNA: TGTGCCAGCAGCCCCCCAAAGACTAGCGGAGATGAAAACACCGGGGAGCTGTTTTTT; CDR3: CASSPPKTSGDENTGELFF
J: TRBJ2-1; D: -; size: few; V: TRBV27; DNA: TGTGCCAGCAGTCCTGCTTTTGGGAGCTCCTACAATGAGCAGTTCTTC; CDR3: CASSPAFGSSYNEQFF
J: TRBJ2-3; D: -; size: -; V: TRBV20-1; DNA: TGCAGTGCTTACCCGGGGTCAGATACGCAGTATTTT; CDR3: CSAYPGSDTQYF
J: TRBJ1-4; D: -; size: -; V: TRBV6-5; DNA: TGTGCCAGCAGTTCTAGAGGGGGATCTAATGAAAAACTGTTTTTT; CDR3: CASSSRGGSNEKLFF
J: TRBJ2-7; D: TRBD1; size: -; V: TRBV11-2; DNA: TGTGCCAGCAGCCGGGGACAGGGGGCGAACGAGCAGTACTTC; CDR3: CASSRGQGANEQYF
J: TRBJ1-5; D: TRBD1; size: few; V: TRBV6-2/TRBV6-3; DNA: TGTGCCAGCAGTCTACAGGGGAATAGCAATCAGCCCCAGCATTTT; CDR3: CASSLQGNSNQPQHF
J: TRBJ2-7; D: -; size: -; V: TRBV6-5; DNA: TGTGCCAGCAGTTACAAAAGACCCGGCTACGAGCAGTACTTC; CDR3: CASSYKRPGYEQYF